The sequence of this T cell receptor (beta chain) was determined in a study of blood T cells in healthy people across ages. General study results and limits: Across the age range, TCR beta diversity per million T cells fell in a roughly linear way.

For this clonotype: The antigen is unknown.

A second PCR, run for roughly 7 to 11 cycles, used a sample-barcoded 5' primer plus a J-beta primer mix. At least 3 million CDR3-containing paired-end reads were obtained per sample. A single record per CDR3 protein comes from TCRdb applying MiXCR to the 5' RACE reads. The sample records fewer than 700,000 distinct CDR3 sequences, about 45% being singletons. The CDR3 covers 14 residues. V was shortened by 8 bases and J by 1 base, with 12 bases between the two germline ends. Germline-derived CDR1 and CDR2 are SNHLY and FYNNEI. The TCR sequence derives from a man aged 80 or over in good health. The V and J genes are TRBV2 and TRBJ2-1; the D gene is possibly TRBD1 (5 bases). The specimen was blood. CDR3 DNA sequence: TGTGCCAGCTGGACCGACAGATCCTACAATGAGCAGTTCTTC. Encoded protein: CASWTDRSYNEQFF.